Described below is a single T cell receptor (beta chain) sequence and its context. The antigen remains undetermined. The CDR3 length is 16 residues. The germline V gene encodes CDR1 SGHAT and CDR2 FQDESV (reference sequence). Losses at the gene ends were 5 bases for V and 1 base for J; bases not matched to a gene: 8. Documented time point: peripheral blood 6 weeks after treatment start. This entry belongs to a study of PD-L1 blockade in urothelial cancer. Study at large: Starting around 2014, patients were given atezolizumab (1,200 mg intravenously every 3 weeks).

Study-wide findings and caveats: Tumor-linked clones in blood grew more by 3 weeks in durable-benefit patients.

The investigators introduced synthetic TCR analog templates into each PCR as spikes. Here immunoSEQ multiplex PCR was the method, and the copy in TCRdb shows in-frame clones only, minus some. The data contain some 120,000 clones, around 88% of them singletons. The sample here was PBMCs, taken around atezolizumab (anti-PD-L1) treatment. The source of this sequence is a middle-aged man with urothelial cancer. The V and J genes are TRBV11-1 and TRBJ1-1; 9 bases fit TRBD1. This chain's CDR3 is CASSTREGQGNTEAFF. The DNA for the CDR3 is TGTGCCAGCAGCACTAGGGAGGGACAGGGGAACACTGAAGCTTTCTTT.